This T cell receptor (beta chain) was recovered during a study of cytomegalovirus exposure and HLA in healthy donors. Study-level information: HLA-typed donors contributed some 85 million unique TCRs, which were held in an early data release.

With 7 bases clipped from V and 8 bases from J, the junction kept 14 bases outside the gene matches. Germline loops: CDR1 MDHEN, CDR2 SYDVKM. The CDR3 spans 15 residues. Overall study results and limits: Earlier analysis looked at TCR beta V segments, and most were productive about 90% or about 30% of the time. The study recorded more than 150 TCR beta chains that were cytomegalovirus-associated.

The primer mix had 60 Vbeta and 13 Jbeta primers. The assay was immunoSEQ multiplex PCR, and TCRdb's table has in-frame clones only and misses some. The sample includes about 140,000 clones, 80% of them seen just once. Worth noting for this clone: The target antigen is unknown.

The chain employs TRBV28 and TRBJ1-2; 9 positions agree with TRBD1. This clonotype originated in a man between 35 and 55 years old in good health and CMV-seronegative. The sequenced sample consisted of PBMCs. CDR3 sequence (DNA): TGTGCCAGCACCAATTTGGGGGACAGGGCCGGGGGCTACACCTTC. Protein product: CASTNLGDRAGGYTF.